The rows below give T cell receptor beta chains drawn from one sample of a study of CD8 T cells in ankylosing spondylitis. TCRdb analysed the 5' RACE reads with MiXCR anew, one entry per CDR3 protein. The sample lists about 240,000 distinct CDR3 sequences; 20% to 30% were seen once. The sequenced sample consisted of blood, either unsorted or a sorted T cell fraction (not recorded which). All receptors derive from a male donor with ankylosing spondylitis or in good health (not recorded which). The CDR3 runs from the conserved cysteine through the conserved F or W. A D gene is named only where the DNA matches it firmly. Clone size is stated in some rows and not others, as once, few, many or a class when expanded.

>TRBD2|TRBV5-6|TRBJ2-1|.
TGTGCCAGCAGCCTGCGGGGGTCCTACAATGAGCAGTTCTTC
CASSLRGSYNEQFF
>TRBD2|TRBV12-3/TRBV12-4|TRBJ2-3|.
TGTGCCAGCAGGGCGACGGGGGGTCGGGCCACAGATACGCAGTATTTT
CASRATGGRATDTQYF
>TRBD1|TRBV20-1|TRBJ2-3|.
TGCAGTGCTAGGGTCCCGGGACAGGGTTCGGATACGCAGTATTTT
CSARVPGQGSDTQYF
>TRBD1|TRBV12-3/TRBV12-4|TRBJ2-2|.
TGTGCCAGCAGTCCGTTCGGGGACAGGGCAGGACCCAACACCGGGGAGCTGTTTTTT
CASSPFGDRAGPNTGELFF
>.|TRBV13|TRBJ2-7|few
TGTGCCAGCAGCTTAACGGCATCATCCACCGACTACGAGCAGTACTTC
CASSLTASSTDYEQYF
>.|TRBV20-1|TRBJ1-1|many
TGCAGTGCTAGACGTGGGACACAAGGTGCTGAAGCTTTCTTT
CSARRGTQGAEAFF
>TRBD1|TRBV20-1|TRBJ1-1|.
TGCAGTGCTAGAGCAGGGGGCACTGAAGCTTTCTTT
CSARAGGTEAFF
>.|TRBV29-1|TRBJ2-7|many
TGCAGCGCCCGGACAGAAGCCTACGAGCAGTACTTC
CSARTEAYEQYF
>TRBD2|TRBV20-1|TRBJ2-3|.
TGCAGTGCTAGAGATGTGGCTTTGGGCGGGGGGGGCCCTAGATACGCAGTATTT
CSARDVALGGGGPRYAVF
>.|TRBV20-1|TRBJ1-6|few
TGCAGTGCTAGAGATCTCCACTTT
CSARDLHF
>.|TRBV20-1|TRBJ1-2|few
TGCAGTGCTAGCATTTCCTGGACTGGCTACACCTTC
CSASISWTGYTF
>.|TRBV12-3/TRBV12-4|TRBJ2-1|.
TGTGCCAGCAGTTGGGGGGGGCCACCCTCCTACAATGAGCAGTTCTTC
CASSWGGPPSYNEQFF
>.|TRBV20-1|TRBJ2-5|few
TGCAGTGCTAGCGGGCCGGGGGACCAAGAGACCCAGTACTTC
CSASGPGDQETQYF
>.|TRBV19|TRBJ2-1|few
TGTGCCAGTAGTATTTGGGGTAATAGTGAGCAGTTCTTC
CASSIWGNSEQFF
>.|TRBV20-1|TRBJ2-1|.
TGCAGTGCTAGAACCGCAAAGCTGCTCGGATACAATGAGCAGTTCTTC
CSARTAKLLGYNEQFF
>TRBD1|TRBV20-1|TRBJ1-2|many
TGCAGTGCTAGAGATCCCCGACAGGGCTGGGGCTATGGCTACACCTTC
CSARDPRQGWGYGYTF
>TRBD1|TRBV9|TRBJ2-7|.
TGTGCCAGCAGCGTAGTAGGGACAGACTATTACTACGAGCAGTACTTC
CASSVVGTDYYYEQYF
>.|TRBV12-3/TRBV12-4|TRBJ2-5|few
TGTGCCAGCAGTAGCATCAGAGGGGAGACCCAGTACTTC
CASSSIRGETQYF
>TRBD2|TRBV6-5|TRBJ2-7|.
TGTGCCAGCAGTTGGGAGGGGAGGGGCTCCTACGAGCAGTACTTC
CASSWEGRGSYEQYF
>.|TRBV20-1|TRBJ1-1|many
TGCAGTGCTAGAGCCGGGACGGTGAACACTGAAGCTTTCTTT
CSARAGTVNTEAFF
>.|TRBV27|TRBJ2-5|many
TGTGCCAGCAGTTGGGCGGGAAGGTACCAAGAGACCCAGTACTTC
CASSWAGRYQETQYF
>.|TRBV28|TRBJ1-4|once
TGTGCCAGCAGTTGGAGATCCGTAGCGGATGAAAAACTGTTTTTT
CASSWRSVADEKLFF
>.|TRBV6-6|TRBJ2-7|.
TGTGCCAGCAGTTATTCCGTAAACTACGAGCAGTACTTC
CASSYSVNYEQYF
>TRBD1|TRBV6-1|TRBJ2-3|many
TGTGCCAGCAGACACTTCGGGACAGGGACGCAGTATTTT
CASRHFGTGTQYF
>.|TRBV2|TRBJ2-5|few
TGTGCCAGCAGTCGGGAGACCCAGTACTTC
CASSRETQYF
>.|TRBV20-1|TRBJ1-6|few
TGCAGTGCTATGGGGACTACCCGGGGGAATTCACCCCTCCACTTT
CSAMGTTRGNSPLHF
>.|TRBV7-9|TRBJ2-6|.
TGTGCCAGCAGCTCAATTGGAGGGGCCAACGTCCTGACTTTC
CASSSIGGANVLTF
>TRBD2|TRBV20-1|TRBJ2-1|.
TGCAGTGCTACTAGCGGCGGGTCCAATGAGCAGTTCTTC
CSATSGGSNEQFF
>TRBD2|TRBV10-3|TRBJ2-7|.
TGTGCCACCCGAAGGGGCGGGGAGGGCTCCTACGAGCAGTACTTC
CATRRGGEGSYEQYF
>.|TRBV11-2|TRBJ1-5|many
TGTGCCAGCAGCTTATCGGGGGGCGCGGGTCAGCCCCAGCATTTT
CASSLSGGAGQPQHF
>.|TRBV11-2|TRBJ2-1|many
TGTGCCAGCAGCTTAGATCTGTACAGCCACAATGAGCAGTTCTTC
CASSLDLYSHNEQFF
>.|TRBV7-9|TRBJ2-1|.
TGTGCCAGCAGCTTAGGCATCCCCAATGAGCAGTTCTTC
CASSLGIPNEQFF
>.|TRBV12-3/TRBV12-4|TRBJ2-1|many
TGTGCCAGCAGTTTGGGTGGGGGCAGGGATGAGCAGTTCTTC
CASSLGGGRDEQFF
>.|TRBV3-1|TRBJ1-1|many
TGTGCCAGCAGCCAAGGCAGAAATGAAGCTTTCTTT
CASSQGRNEAFF
>.|TRBV3-1|TRBJ2-7|.
TGTGCCAGCAGCGCCGGGACGTTCTCCTACGAGCAGTACTTC
CASSAGTFSYEQYF
>.|TRBV12-3/TRBV12-4|TRBJ1-1|many
TGTGCCAGCAGTCTCCGGGAGGAAAGGAACGTTTTCTTT
CASSLREERNVFF
>TRBD1|TRBV29-1|TRBJ2-7|many
TGCAGCGCCGCCGGGACAGGGACCTACGAGCAGTACTTC
CSAAGTGTYEQYF
>TRBD1|TRBV4-2|TRBJ2-7|.
TGTGCCAGCAGCCATCCCGGACAGGGGAAGCAGTACTTC
CASSHPGQGKQYF
>TRBD2|TRBV15|TRBJ2-5|.
TGTGCCACCAGCCCTGGGACTAAAGATGAGACCCAGTACTTC
CATSPGTKDETQYF
>TRBD2|TRBV20-1|TRBJ2-1|.
TGCAGTGCAAAAAGACTAGCGGGGATAGACAATGAGCAGTTCTTC
CSAKRLAGIDNEQFF
>TRBD1|TRBV20-1|TRBJ1-4|few
TGCAGTGCCGCGGACAGGGGCGCAAGTGAAAAACTGTTTTTT
CSAADRGASEKLFF
>.|TRBV7-6|TRBJ1-2|many
TGTGCCAGCAGCTTAGAACTTAGTGGGGGCTACACCTTC
CASSLELSGGYTF
>.|TRBV12-3/TRBV12-4|TRBJ2-3|.
TGTGCCAGCAGCTTACAGACGGGGGAGGAAAAGCAGTATTTT
CASSLQTGEEKQYF
>.|TRBV20-1|TRBJ2-7|many
TGCAGTGCTTCGCTCACTGGGCGGTTCGGGGAGCAGTACTTC
CSASLTGRFGEQYF
>.|TRBV2|TRBJ2-7|.
TGTGCCAGCAGTGACGACGGGACCTACGGCGAGCAGTACTTC
CASSDDGTYGEQYF
>.|TRBV5-6|TRBJ2-1|.
TGTGCCAGCAGCTTGGCCTTAAGGGGCACCTACAATGAGCAGTTCTTC
CASSLALRGTYNEQFF
>TRBD2|TRBV20-1|TRBJ2-7|many
TGCAGTGCTTCCCGACTAGCGGGGCAGTACTTC
CSASRLAGQYF
>.|TRBV30|TRBJ1-3|.
TGTGCCTGGTCTCGCTTGGGTGGGGGCGGAAACACCATATATTTT
CAWSRLGGGGNTIYF
>.|TRBV20-1|TRBJ2-7|many
TGCAGTGCTACTGTTAACTCCTACGAGCAGTACTTC
CSATVNSYEQYF
>TRBD2|TRBV15|TRBJ2-5|few
TGTGCCACCAGCTTCGGGACTAGCGGAACCCAAGAGACCCAGTACTTC
CATSFGTSGTQETQYF
>.|TRBV4-1|TRBJ2-3|many
TGCGCCAGCAGCCAAGATCCAGGAGACCCCACAGATACGCAGTATTTT
CASSQDPGDPTDTQYF
>.|TRBV5-1|TRBJ2-2|once
TGCGCCAGCAAACGGACAACCAACACCGGGGAGCTGTTTTTT
CASKRTTNTGELFF
>.|TRBV7-8|TRBJ2-2|many
TGTGCCAGCAGCTCACGAGGGGTTTTTAACACCGGGGAGCTGTTTTTT
CASSSRGVFNTGELFF
>.|TRBV2|TRBJ1-2|.
TGTGCCAGCAGTAAAAGACAAGACTATGGCTACACCTTC
CASSKRQDYGYTF
>.|TRBV13|TRBJ2-2|.
TGTGCCAGCAGCCCGCTCGGTATGAGGGAGCTGTTTTTT
CASSPLGMRELFF
>TRBD2|TRBV12-3/TRBV12-4|TRBJ2-5|many
TGTGCCAGCAGTACAAGGACTAGCGAGACCCAGTACTTC
CASSTRTSETQYF
>.|TRBV27|TRBJ2-4|few
TGTGCCAGCAGTGGAAGGGACGGGGCCCGGGCCAAAAACATTCAGTACTTC
CASSGRDGARAKNIQYF